This T cell receptor beta chain appears in the sequencing data of a study of metastatic and nonmetastatic thyroid tumors. Each patient went into thyroid surgery without having received any treatment. Between the trimmed V and J ends, which lost 1 base and 6 bases, there was a span of 2 bases. CDR3 length: 11 residues. Germline V lookup: CDR1 MNHEY, CDR2 SVGAGI. Points from the study as a whole: Across blood and tumor, TCR beta diversity in malignant thyroid tumors was reportedly significantly higher than in benign nodules.

As handled by the study authors: CDR3 was compared across clinicopathological groups, and the resulting differences were used to build a distant-metastasis classifier for papillary thyroid cancer. TCRdb re-called the PCR reads via MiXCR. The V and J calls come from TCRdb's annotation, not from the publication. Among more than 7,500 clones listed, less than 25% were seen once. This clone is medium-sized (0.01 to 0.1%) within its sample. What it recognizes is unknown. The receptor was isolated from a female donor with papillary thyroid cancer or a benign thyroid nodule (not recorded which). Some clones in this sample may be carry-over from other donors' samples. The chain recombines TRBV6-5 with TRBJ2-3; D is unclear. Material: adjacent normal tissue. In DNA, the CDR3 is TGTGCCAGCAGTTACTTTGATACGCAGTATTTT. It encodes CASSYFDTQYF.